This TCR beta chain was sequenced during a study of blood T cell repertoires in COVID-19. Study in general: Both acute and convalescent COVID-19 samples were obtained from the United States, Italy and Spain.

J lost 6 bases, V lost 0 bases, and 11 bases had no gene match. CDR3 length: 17 amino acids. Germline V gives CDR1 MNHEY, CDR2 SVGEGT. The method was immunoSEQ multiplex PCR; TCRdb's version includes in-frame clones alone and lacks a portion of them. In the table there are fewer than 150,000 clones, 88% of which are singletons. The sequence was obtained from a man aged 45 to 65 with active or convalescent COVID-19. The specimen sequenced was peripheral blood. This chain links TRBV6-2 or TRBV6-3 with TRBJ2-3; 8 bases map to TRBD2. CDR3 region: CASSYSRTGGEYDTQYF. The CDR3 DNA reads TGTGCCAGCAGTTACTCTCGAACGGGGGGGGAGTACGATACGCAGTATTTT.